The present TCR beta chain was sequenced within a study of cytomegalovirus exposure and HLA in healthy donors. The wider study: Early released data comprised around 80 million unique TCRs from HLA-typed donors.

The PCR used 60 Vbeta and 13 Jbeta primers. Assay: immunoSEQ multiplex PCR; the TCRdb copy retains only in-frame clones and omits some. Of about 130,000 clones in the sample, about 74% are singletons; the top ten hold 4.3%. Trimming cost V 4 bases and J 5 bases; bases outside gene matches: 6. The CDR3 runs to 15 residues. Germline CDR1 is SGHRS and CDR2 is YFSETQ. The sequenced material came from PBMCs. V usage is TRBV5-1 and J usage is TRBJ2-1; 10 bases line up with TRBD2. The clonotype was recovered from a man between 18 and 35 years old in good health and CMV-seropositive. This CDR3 is CASSTWTSGNNEQFF. CDR3 coding DNA: TGCGCCAGCAGCACATGGACTAGCGGCAACAATGAGCAGTTCTTC.